This T cell receptor (beta chain) was retrieved from a study of cytomegalovirus exposure and HLA in healthy donors. Background on the study: In a previous analysis, approximately 110 million unique TCR beta sequences were found from roughly 200 million T cells.

Findings and limits, study-wide: With high specificity and sensitivity, the classifier reportedly diagnosed cytomegalovirus status. The authors enumerated roughly 180 TCR beta chains as linked to cytomegalovirus. It was in a later analysis that TCR association rates were seen to vary by HLA locus, highest for DRB1 and lowest for HLA-C.

Concerning this clone itself: Its antigen is as yet unknown.

13 Jbeta primers and 60 Vbeta primers were used for the PCR. Only in-frame clones appear in the TCRdb table, and some are missing; sequencing was by immunoSEQ multiplex PCR. Of about 130,000 clones listed, under 80% are singletons. Sequencing was carried out using PBMCs. The TCR comes from a man younger than 35 in good health and CMV-seropositive.

CDR3 sequence: CASSLGQPPYEQYF. The CDR3 nucleotides read TGTGCCAGCAGTCTTGGACAGCCCCCCTACGAGCAGTACTTC. The genes are TRBV28 and TRBJ2-7; a weak D match, TRBD1 (6 bases). Trimming took 5 bases from V and 2 from J, leaving 13 bases between them. Germline V lookup: CDR1 MDHEN, CDR2 SYDVKM. The CDR3 contains 14 residues. Full variable domain (rest looked up from reference TRBV28 and TRBJ2-7): DVKVTQSSRYLVKRTGEKVFLECVQDMDHENMFWYRQDPGLGLRLIYFSYDVKMKEKGDIPEGYSVSREKKERFSLILESASTNQTSMYLCASSLGQPPYEQYFGPGTRLTVT.